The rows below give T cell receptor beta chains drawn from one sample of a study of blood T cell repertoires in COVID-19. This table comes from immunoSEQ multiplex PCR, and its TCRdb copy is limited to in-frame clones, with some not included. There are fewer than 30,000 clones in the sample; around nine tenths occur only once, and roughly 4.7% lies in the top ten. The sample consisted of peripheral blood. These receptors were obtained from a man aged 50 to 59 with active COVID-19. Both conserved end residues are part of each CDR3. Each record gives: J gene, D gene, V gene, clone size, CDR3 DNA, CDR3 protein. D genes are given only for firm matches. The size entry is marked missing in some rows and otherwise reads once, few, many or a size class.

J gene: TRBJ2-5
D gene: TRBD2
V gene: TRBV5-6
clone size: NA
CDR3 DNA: TGTGCCAGCAGCTTGGCCTTCTCGGGGGGAGAGACCCAGTACTTC
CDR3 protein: CASSLAFSGGETQYF

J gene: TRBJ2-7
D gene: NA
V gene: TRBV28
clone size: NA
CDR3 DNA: TGTGCCAGCAGTTTAAGGGGGGAGCAGTACTTC
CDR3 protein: CASSLRGEQYF

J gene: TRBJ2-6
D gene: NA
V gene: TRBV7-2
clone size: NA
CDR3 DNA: TGTGCCAGCAGCTTACTAGCGGTGGGGGCGGGGGCCAACGTCCTGACTTTC
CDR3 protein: CASSLLAVGAGANVLTF

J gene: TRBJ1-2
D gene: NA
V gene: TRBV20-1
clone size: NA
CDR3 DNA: TGCAGTGCTAGTTTCCAGTCCTATGGCTACACCTTC
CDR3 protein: CSASFQSYGYTF

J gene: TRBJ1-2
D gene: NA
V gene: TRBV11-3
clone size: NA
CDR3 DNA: TGTGCCAGCAGCTTAGAGGGCAGACTGGGGAGCTATGGCTACACCTTC
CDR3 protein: CASSLEGRLGSYGYTF

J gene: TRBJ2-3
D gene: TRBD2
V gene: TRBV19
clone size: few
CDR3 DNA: TGTGCCAGTAGTATTGTCCCTAGCGGGATGAGCACAGATACGCAGTATTTT
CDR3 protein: CASSIVPSGMSTDTQYF

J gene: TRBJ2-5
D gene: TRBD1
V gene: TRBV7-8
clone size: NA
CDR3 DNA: TGTGCCAGCAGTGCCGACAGGGGGCTAAAGGAGACCCAGTACTTC
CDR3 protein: CASSADRGLKETQYF

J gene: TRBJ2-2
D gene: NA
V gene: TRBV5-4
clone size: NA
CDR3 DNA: TGTGCCAGCAGCTTGGATGGGCTTAGCGGAGGGTTCACCGGGGAGCTGTTTTTT
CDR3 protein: CASSLDGLSGGFTGELFF

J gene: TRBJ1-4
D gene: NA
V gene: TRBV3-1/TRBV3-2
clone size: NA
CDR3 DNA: TGTGCCAGCAGCCAAAGGCAGGGATCAAATGAAAAACTGTTTTTT
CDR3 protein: CASSQRQGSNEKLFF

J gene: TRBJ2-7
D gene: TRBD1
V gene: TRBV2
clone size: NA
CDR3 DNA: TGTGCCAGCAGTGTTGGGACAGGGATCATATGGGTGTACGAGCAGTACTTC
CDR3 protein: CASSVGTGIIWVYEQYF

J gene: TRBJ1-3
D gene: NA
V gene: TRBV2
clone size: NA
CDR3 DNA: TGTGCCAGCAGTCCGAATCAAAGGAGTAACACCATATATTTT
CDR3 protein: CASSPNQRSNTIYF

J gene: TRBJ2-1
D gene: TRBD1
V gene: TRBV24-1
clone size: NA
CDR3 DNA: TGTGCCACCAGTGAGCAGGGACAGGGTCTAAACAATGAGCAGTTCTTC
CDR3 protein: CATSEQGQGLNNEQFF

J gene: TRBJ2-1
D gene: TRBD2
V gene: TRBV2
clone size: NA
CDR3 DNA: TGTGCCAGCAGTGTCGGGACTAGCGGGATCGGTGAGCAGTTCTTC
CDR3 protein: CASSVGTSGIGEQFF

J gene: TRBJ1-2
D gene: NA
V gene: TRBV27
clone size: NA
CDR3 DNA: TGTGCCAGCAGTTCTTTTCTCACAGGAGCTGGGAATGGCTACACCTTC
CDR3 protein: CASSSFLTGAGNGYTF

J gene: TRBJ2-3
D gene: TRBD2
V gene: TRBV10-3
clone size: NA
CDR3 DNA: TGTGCCATCAGTGCTCGGCGCAGGACTAGCGATTCAGATACGCAGTATTTT
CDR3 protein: CAISARRRTSDSDTQYF

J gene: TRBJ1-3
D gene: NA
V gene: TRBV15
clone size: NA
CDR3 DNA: TGTGCCACCAGTTCGGGTTCAGGAAACACCATATATTTT
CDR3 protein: CATSSGSGNTIYF

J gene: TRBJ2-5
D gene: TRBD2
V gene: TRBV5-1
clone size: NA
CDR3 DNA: TGCGCCAGCAGACGCGGGACTAGCGGGGGGTTTGAGACCCAGTACTTC
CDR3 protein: CASRRGTSGGFETQYF

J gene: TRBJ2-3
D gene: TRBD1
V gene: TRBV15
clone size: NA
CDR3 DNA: TGTGCCACCAGCAGAGAGATCCCGGGACAGGGTGGTAATACGCAGTATTTT
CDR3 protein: CATSREIPGQGGNTQYF

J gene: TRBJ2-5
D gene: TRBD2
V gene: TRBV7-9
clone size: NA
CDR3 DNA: TGTGCCAGCACCATTACAACACCCACTAGCGAGGGGACCCAGTACTTC
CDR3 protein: CASTITTPTSEGTQYF

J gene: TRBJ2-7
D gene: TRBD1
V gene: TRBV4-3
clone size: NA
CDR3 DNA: TGCGCCAGCAGCCAAGAAGGGGGCTCAGGGTTCGACGAGCAGTACTTC
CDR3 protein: CASSQEGGSGFDEQYF

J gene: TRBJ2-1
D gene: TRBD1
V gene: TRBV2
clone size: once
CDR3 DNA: TGTGCCAGCAGTTTCGGACAGGGGAATGAGCAGTTCTTC
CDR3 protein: CASSFGQGNEQFF